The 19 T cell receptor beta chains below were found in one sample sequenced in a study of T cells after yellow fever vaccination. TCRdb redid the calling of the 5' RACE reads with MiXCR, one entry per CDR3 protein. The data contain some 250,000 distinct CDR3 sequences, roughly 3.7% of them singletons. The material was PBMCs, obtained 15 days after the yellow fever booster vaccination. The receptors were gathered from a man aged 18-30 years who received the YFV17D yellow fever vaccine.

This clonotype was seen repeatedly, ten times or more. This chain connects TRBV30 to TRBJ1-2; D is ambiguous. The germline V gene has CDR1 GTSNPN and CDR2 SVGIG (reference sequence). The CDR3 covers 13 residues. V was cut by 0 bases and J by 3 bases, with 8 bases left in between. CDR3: CAWSVLGYYGYTF. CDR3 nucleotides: TGTGCCTGGAGTGTACTCGGATACTATGGCTACACCTTC.

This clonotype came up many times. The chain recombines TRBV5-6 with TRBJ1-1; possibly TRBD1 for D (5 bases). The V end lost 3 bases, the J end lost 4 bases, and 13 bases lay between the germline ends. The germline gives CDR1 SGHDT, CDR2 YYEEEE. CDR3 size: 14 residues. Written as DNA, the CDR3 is TGTGCCAGCAGCTCCTCAGGGTGGGGCACTGAAGCTTTCTTT. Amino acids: CASSSSGWGTEAFF.

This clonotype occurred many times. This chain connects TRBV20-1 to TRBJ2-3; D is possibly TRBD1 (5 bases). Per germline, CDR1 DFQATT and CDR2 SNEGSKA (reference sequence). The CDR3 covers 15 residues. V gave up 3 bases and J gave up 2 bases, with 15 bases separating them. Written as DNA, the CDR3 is TGCAGTGCTAGTTGGGCCAGGGCCCACACAGATACGCAGTATTTT. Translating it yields CSASWARAHTDTQYF.

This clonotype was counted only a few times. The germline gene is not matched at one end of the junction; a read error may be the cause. CDR3 residues: CASSRRGSSSYNEQLF. The CDR3 nucleotides read TGTGCCAGCAGCCGCCGAGGTTCCAGCTCCTACAATGAGCAGTTATTC. The rearrangement joins TRBV2 to TRBJ2-1; D gene ambiguous. This CDR3 has 16 amino acids. Germline CDR1 and CDR2: SNHLY and FYNNEI.

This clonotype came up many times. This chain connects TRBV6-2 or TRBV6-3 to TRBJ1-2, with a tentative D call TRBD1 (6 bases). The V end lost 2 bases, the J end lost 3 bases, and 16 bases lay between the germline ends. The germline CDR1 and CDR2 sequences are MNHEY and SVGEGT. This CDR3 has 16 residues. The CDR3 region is CASSYTWTDVYYGYTF. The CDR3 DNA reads TGTGCCAGCAGTTACACCTGGACAGATGTCTACTATGGCTACACCTTC.

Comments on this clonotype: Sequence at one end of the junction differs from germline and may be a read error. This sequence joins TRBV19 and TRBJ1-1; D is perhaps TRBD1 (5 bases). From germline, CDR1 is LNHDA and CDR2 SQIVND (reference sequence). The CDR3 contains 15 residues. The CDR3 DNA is TGTGCCAGTTGTAGTCCGACAGCATCGAACACTGTAGCTTTCTTT. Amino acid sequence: CASCSPTASNTVAFF.

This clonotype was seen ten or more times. The CDR3 spells CSARDAAGADNSPLHF. CDR3 nucleotide sequence: TGCAGTGCCAGGGACGCGGCGGGGGCAGACAATTCACCCCTCCACTTT. This rearrangement joins TRBV20-1 to TRBJ1-6; a possible D gene is TRBD1 (6 bases). The V and J ends lost 6 bases and 7 bases respectively, with 22 bases between them. The CDR3 covers 16 residues. Germline CDR1 DFQATT, CDR2 SNEGSKA (reference sequence).

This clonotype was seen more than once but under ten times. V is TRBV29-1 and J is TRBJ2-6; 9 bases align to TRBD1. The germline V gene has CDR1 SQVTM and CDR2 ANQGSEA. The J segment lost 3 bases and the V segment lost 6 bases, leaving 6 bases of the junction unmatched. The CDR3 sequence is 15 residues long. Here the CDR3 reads CSVQGASVGANVLTF. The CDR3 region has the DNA TGCAGCGTACAGGGGGCGTCGGTTGGGGCCAACGTCCTGACTTTC.

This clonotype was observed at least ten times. CDR3 nucleotides: TGTGCCAGCAGCTCGCGACTAGTCGAGCAGTTCTTC. It yields the protein CASSSRLVEQFF. The chain combines TRBV7-2 with TRBJ2-1; a possible D gene is TRBD2 (6 bases). The CDR3 totals 12 residues. Germline CDR1 SGHTA, CDR2 FQGNSA. The V end was cut by 4 bases, the J end by 10 bases, with 11 bases between.

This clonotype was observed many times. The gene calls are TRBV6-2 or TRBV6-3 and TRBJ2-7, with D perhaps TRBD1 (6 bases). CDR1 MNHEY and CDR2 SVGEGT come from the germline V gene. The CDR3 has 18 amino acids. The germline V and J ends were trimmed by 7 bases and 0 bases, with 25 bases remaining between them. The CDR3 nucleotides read TGTGCCAGCAACCAACCGACCAAACAGGGCACGAGCTCCTACGAGCAGTACGTC. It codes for CASNQPTKQGTSSYEQYV.

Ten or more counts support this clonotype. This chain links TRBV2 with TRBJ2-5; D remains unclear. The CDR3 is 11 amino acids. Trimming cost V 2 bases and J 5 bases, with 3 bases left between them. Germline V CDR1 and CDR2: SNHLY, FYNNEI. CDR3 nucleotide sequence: TGTGCCAGCAGTGAATGGGAGACCCAGTACTTC. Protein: CASSEWETQYF.

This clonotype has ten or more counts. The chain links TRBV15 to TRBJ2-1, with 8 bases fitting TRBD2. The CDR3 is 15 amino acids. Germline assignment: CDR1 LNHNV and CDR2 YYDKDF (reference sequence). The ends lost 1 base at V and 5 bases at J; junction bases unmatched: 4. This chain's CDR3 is CATSRVTSGNNEQFF. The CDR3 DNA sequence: TGTGCCACCAGCAGAGTTACTAGCGGAAACAATGAGCAGTTCTTC. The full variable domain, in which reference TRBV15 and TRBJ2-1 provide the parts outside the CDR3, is DAMVIQNPRYQVTQFGKPVTLSCSQTLNHNVMYWYQQKSSQAPKLLFHYYDKDFNNEADTPDNFQSRRPNTSFCFLDIRSPGLGDTAMYLCATSRVTSGNNEQFFGPGTRLTVL.

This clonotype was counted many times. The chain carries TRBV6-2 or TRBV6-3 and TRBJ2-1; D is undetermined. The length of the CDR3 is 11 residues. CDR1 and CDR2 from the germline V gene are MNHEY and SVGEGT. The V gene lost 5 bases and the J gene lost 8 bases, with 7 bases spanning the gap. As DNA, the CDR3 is TGTGCCAGCAGTCAGATCTATGAGCAGTTCTTC. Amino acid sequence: CASSQIYEQFF.

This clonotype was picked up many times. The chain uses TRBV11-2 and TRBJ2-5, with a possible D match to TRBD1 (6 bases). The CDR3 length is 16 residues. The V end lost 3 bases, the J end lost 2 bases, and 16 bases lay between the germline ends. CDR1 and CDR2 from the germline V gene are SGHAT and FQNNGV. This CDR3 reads CASSFSAVGTQETQYF. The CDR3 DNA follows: TGTGCCAGCAGCTTTTCGGCCGTAGGGACACAAGAGACCCAGTACTTC. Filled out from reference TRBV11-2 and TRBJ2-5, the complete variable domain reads EAGVAQSPRYKIIEKRQSVAFWCNPISGHATLYWYQQILGQGPKLLIQFQNNGVVDDSQLPKDRFSAERLKGVDSTLKIQPAKLEDSAVYLCASSFSAVGTQETQYFGPGTRLLVL.

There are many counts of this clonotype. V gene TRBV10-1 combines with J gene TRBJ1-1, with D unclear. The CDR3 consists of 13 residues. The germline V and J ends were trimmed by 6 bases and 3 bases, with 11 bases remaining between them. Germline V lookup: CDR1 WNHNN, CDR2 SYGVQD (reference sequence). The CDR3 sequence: CASSMNGDTEAFF. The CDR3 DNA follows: TGCGCCAGCAGCATGAACGGGGACACTGAAGCTTTCTTT.

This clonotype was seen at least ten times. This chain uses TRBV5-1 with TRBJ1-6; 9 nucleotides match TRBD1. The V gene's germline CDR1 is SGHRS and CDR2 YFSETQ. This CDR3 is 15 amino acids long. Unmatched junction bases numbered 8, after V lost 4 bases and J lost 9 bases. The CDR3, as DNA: TGCGCCAGCAGCCCAGACGGACAGGGGCTTTCACCCCTCCACTTT. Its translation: CASSPDGQGLSPLHF.

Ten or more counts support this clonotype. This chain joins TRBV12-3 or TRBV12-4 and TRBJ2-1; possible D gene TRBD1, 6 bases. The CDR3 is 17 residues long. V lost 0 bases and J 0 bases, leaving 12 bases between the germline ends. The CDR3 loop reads CASSLAAQGSSYNEQFF. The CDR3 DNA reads TGTGCCAGCAGTTTAGCGGCCCAGGGGAGCTCCTACAATGAGCAGTTCTTC.

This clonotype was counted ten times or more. CDR3 residues: CASSEPRAGGDEQYV. The DNA of the CDR3 is TGTGCCAGCAGTGAGCCGAGGGCAGGTGGGGACGAGCAGTACGTC. The rearrangement joins TRBV28 to TRBJ2-7, with a possible D match to TRBD2 (5 bases). Trimming took off 5 bases at V and 5 bases at J, with 19 bases between the two ends. This CDR3 comprises 15 residues. From germline, CDR1 is MDHEN and CDR2 SYDVKM.

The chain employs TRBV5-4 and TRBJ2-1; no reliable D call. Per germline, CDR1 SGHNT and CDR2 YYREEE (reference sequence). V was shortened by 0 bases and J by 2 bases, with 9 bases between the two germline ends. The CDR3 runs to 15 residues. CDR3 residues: CASSLDQMTYNEQFF. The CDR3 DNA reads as TGTGCCAGCAGCTTGGATCAGATGACCTACAATGAGCAGTTCTTC.